The 2 T cell receptor beta chains below come from one sample, sequenced in a study of TIL therapy for anti-PD-1-resistant metastatic lung cancer. Documented time point: pre-treatment sample, taken before nivolumab and TIL therapy. The tumor samples were excised metastases, mostly pleural nodules or supraclavicular lymph nodes. The immunoSEQ assay was v3. Produced via immunoSEQ multiplex PCR; TCRdb's table is partial and in-frame only. The data show under 11,000 clones, about 60% seen once. This specimen consisted of tumor tissue, obtained at baseline. These receptors originate from a person between 25 and 79 years old with non-small cell lung cancer.

The V gene is TRBV5-1, the J gene TRBJ2-7, with TRBD1 matching over 7 bases. J lost 0 bases, V lost 4 bases, and 4 bases had no gene match. The length of the CDR3 is 14 residues. CDR1 is SGHRS, CDR2 YFSETQ, per germline. CDR3 protein: CASSVGQRSYEQYF. Here the CDR3 DNA reads TGCGCCAGCAGCGTGGGACAGCGCTCCTACGAGCAGTACTTC.

CDR3 residues: CASSAVMNTEAFF. In DNA, the CDR3 is TGTGCCAGCAGTGCGGTGATGAACACTGAAGCTTTCTTT. This chain uses TRBV2 with TRBJ1-1; D gene ambiguous. CDR1 is SNHLY, CDR2 FYNNEI, per germline. The CDR3 length is 13 residues. V was pared by 4 bases and J by 0 bases, with 6 bases between.